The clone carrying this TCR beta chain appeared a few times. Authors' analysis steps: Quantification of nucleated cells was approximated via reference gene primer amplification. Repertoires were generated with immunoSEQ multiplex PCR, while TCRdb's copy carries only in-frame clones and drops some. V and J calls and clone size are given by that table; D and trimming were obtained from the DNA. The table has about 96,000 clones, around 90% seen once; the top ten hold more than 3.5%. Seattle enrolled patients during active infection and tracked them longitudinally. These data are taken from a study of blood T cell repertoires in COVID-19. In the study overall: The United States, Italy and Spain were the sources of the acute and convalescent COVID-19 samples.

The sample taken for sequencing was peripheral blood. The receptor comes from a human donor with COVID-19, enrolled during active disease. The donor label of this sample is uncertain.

The CDR3 nucleotides are TGTGCCAGCAGTTACAGATACAGGGGGCTCGGCTACACCTTC. Protein: CASSYRYRGLGYTF. The rearrangement uses TRBV6-5 and TRBJ1-2; TRBD1 matches 9 bases. This CDR3 region has 14 residues. V lost 2 bases, J lost 8 bases, and 6 bases stayed unmatched. Germline-derived CDR1 and CDR2 are MNHEY and SVGAGI.